Listed below are T cell receptor beta chains from one sample, sequenced in a study of T cells after yellow fever vaccination. One entry per CDR3 protein results from TCRdb running MiXCR on the 5' RACE reads. Among some 500,000 distinct CDR3 sequences listed, 13% were seen once. The source was PBMCs, collected on the day of the yellow fever booster vaccination. These receptors were collected from a man younger than 45 who received the YFV17D yellow fever vaccine. CDR3s include the opening cysteine and the closing phenylalanine or tryptophan. Each record gives: CDR3 DNA, CDR3 protein, J gene, D gene, V gene, clone size. D genes are given only for firm matches. Clone sizes are given selectively: once, few, many, or a class where the clone is expanded.

CDR3 DNA: TGCGCCAGCAGCTTGGCCGGTGCGGGCAGTTCGTATGAGACCCAGTACTTC
CDR3 protein: CASSLAGAGSSYETQYF
J gene: TRBJ2-5
D gene: -
V gene: TRBV5-1
clone size: few

CDR3 DNA: TGTGCCAGCAGTTTAGACACCGGGACAGTCCGTAACGAGCAGTACTTC
CDR3 protein: CASSLDTGTVRNEQYF
J gene: TRBJ2-7
D gene: TRBD1
V gene: TRBV27
clone size: -

CDR3 DNA: TGCAGTGCTAGGGGATCTATATCCTACGAGCAGTACTTC
CDR3 protein: CSARGSISYEQYF
J gene: TRBJ2-7
D gene: -
V gene: TRBV20-1
clone size: -

CDR3 DNA: TGCAGCGTTGAATCAGGGAACCAAGAGACCCAGTACTTC
CDR3 protein: CSVESGNQETQYF
J gene: TRBJ2-5
D gene: -
V gene: TRBV29-1
clone size: -

CDR3 DNA: TGTGCCATCAGTGAGTCGGTATCGGGAGGCCCCCCCGAGCAGTACTTC
CDR3 protein: CAISESVSGGPPEQYF
J gene: TRBJ2-7
D gene: TRBD2
V gene: TRBV10-3
clone size: few

CDR3 DNA: TGCAGTGCTATGCGAGCCGGCACAGATACGCAGTATTTT
CDR3 protein: CSAMRAGTDTQYF
J gene: TRBJ2-3
D gene: -
V gene: TRBV20-1
clone size: -

CDR3 DNA: TGTGCCAGCAGCTGGGAAGACGGCGAACATGGTGAAGCTTTCTTT
CDR3 protein: CASSWEDGEHGEAFF
J gene: TRBJ1-1
D gene: -
V gene: TRBV3-1
clone size: -

CDR3 DNA: TGCAGTGCCTATCCTCCGGCAGGCAACCTTGAAGCTTTCTTT
CDR3 protein: CSAYPPAGNLEAFF
J gene: TRBJ1-1
D gene: -
V gene: TRBV20-1
clone size: -

CDR3 DNA: TGTGCCAGCAGTTACGGGGGATATGTCGACTACGAGCAGTACTTC
CDR3 protein: CASSYGGYVDYEQYF
J gene: TRBJ2-7
D gene: -
V gene: TRBV6-2/TRBV6-3
clone size: -

CDR3 DNA: TGTGCCACCAGCAGAGAGCCTAGCGGGGAGCTGTTTTTT
CDR3 protein: CATSREPSGELFF
J gene: TRBJ2-2
D gene: -
V gene: TRBV15
clone size: few

CDR3 DNA: TGCAGTGCTCCGCCGCATGGAGGGGAGGAGACCCAGTACTTC
CDR3 protein: CSAPPHGGEETQYF
J gene: TRBJ2-5
D gene: -
V gene: TRBV20-1
clone size: few

CDR3 DNA: TGTGCCTGGGCCTTCACGAACACTGAAGCTTTCTTT
CDR3 protein: CAWAFTNTEAFF
J gene: TRBJ1-1
D gene: -
V gene: TRBV30
clone size: -

CDR3 DNA: TGTGCCAGCAGCGCAACCCCCCACAAACCACAAGAGACCCAGTACTTC
CDR3 protein: CASSATPHKPQETQYF
J gene: TRBJ2-5
D gene: -
V gene: TRBV9
clone size: -

CDR3 DNA: TGTGCCAGCAGATTACAGGGGGCGCAACAAGAGACCCAGTACTTC
CDR3 protein: CASRLQGAQQETQYF
J gene: TRBJ2-5
D gene: TRBD1
V gene: TRBV27
clone size: few

CDR3 DNA: TGTGCCAGCAGCAGCGTCGGCGGGTCCGCCGGGGAGCTGTTTTTT
CDR3 protein: CASSSVGGSAGELFF
J gene: TRBJ2-2
D gene: -
V gene: TRBV5-4
clone size: -

CDR3 DNA: TGTGCCAGCAGACTAGCGGGAGGGACCTACAATGAGCAGTTCTTC
CDR3 protein: CASRLAGGTYNEQFF
J gene: TRBJ2-1
D gene: TRBD2
V gene: TRBV6-1
clone size: -

CDR3 DNA: TGTGCCAGTAGTATCCGTTTCCAGGGGGCCTACTACTATGGCTACACCTTC
CDR3 protein: CASSIRFQGAYYYGYTF
J gene: TRBJ1-2
D gene: TRBD1
V gene: TRBV19
clone size: -

CDR3 DNA: TGTGCCAGCAGTTTAGCGGCCCGGGGGCTGATGGCTAACTATGGCTACACCTTC
CDR3 protein: CASSLAARGLMANYGYTF
J gene: TRBJ1-2
D gene: -
V gene: TRBV12-3/TRBV12-4
clone size: few

CDR3 DNA: TGTGCCAGCAGTTTCAGTACAGGCCGGACGTCACCCCTCCACTTT
CDR3 protein: CASSFSTGRTSPLHF
J gene: TRBJ1-6
D gene: -
V gene: TRBV28
clone size: few

CDR3 DNA: TGTGCCAGCAGCCCAACCCAACGGGGGGCGCGAACTGAAGCTTTCTTT
CDR3 protein: CASSPTQRGARTEAFF
J gene: TRBJ1-1
D gene: -
V gene: TRBV7-2
clone size: -

CDR3 DNA: TGTGCCACCAGCAGAAAAAGGACAAATTCACCCCTCCACTTT
CDR3 protein: CATSRKRTNSPLHF
J gene: TRBJ1-6
D gene: -
V gene: TRBV15
clone size: many

CDR3 DNA: TGTGCCAGCAGCACCCGACCCGGAGGGATGGGACTCTTT
CDR3 protein: CASSTRPGGMGLF
J gene: TRBJ1-1
D gene: -
V gene: TRBV11-2
clone size: -